The clone carrying this T cell receptor (beta chain) came up a few times. Method: immunoSEQ multiplex PCR; TCRdb's copy keeps in-frame clones and lacks some. The top ten hold more than 15% of the sample, which has more than 90,000 clones, 88% seen once. The sample comes from a study of T cell responses to AZD1222 COVID-19 vaccine. The starting material was peripheral blood, obtained 28 days after the second AZD1222 dose. The receptor was derived from an adult who received the AZD1222 COVID-19 vaccine.

The CDR3, as DNA: TGCGCCAGCCGCGGACTAGCCGCCTACGAGCAGTACTTC. Protein product: CASRGLAAYEQYF. The V gene is TRBV10-1, the J gene TRBJ2-7, with 8 bases fitting TRBD2. Germline V gene data show CDR1 as WNHNN and CDR2 as SYGVQD (reference sequence). The CDR3 consists of 13 residues. The trim removed 8 bases at V and 2 bases at J, leaving 5 bases unmatched.